Described below is a single T cell receptor (beta chain) sequence and its context. This clone came up a few times. Its antigen has not been determined. Base qualities are missing; no much larger clone stands one base away. This sample is drawn from a study of blood T cell repertoires in COVID-19 (TCRdb year 2020). For the wider study: The collaborator samples originated in the United States, Italy and Spain and spanned the acute and convalescent phases of COVID-19. The prospective study material was composed of cDNA or gDNA derived from T cells, B-cell-depleted T cells, or PBMCs. The dataset comprised deeply sampled blood TCRbeta repertoires from subjects exposed to, actively infected with, or recovered from COVID-19. The repertoires were released in a freely available public database intended as a resource for research on the immune response to SARS-CoV-2. The samples were drawn from two sources: the first 160 participants of the ongoing ImmuneRACE study, and fewer than 1,500 subjects contributed by 6 global collaborators. Sample metadata almost always included a de-identified subject ID, COVID-19 status, age in years and sex. Where HLA class I and class II types were available, the types were taken from metadata supplied by the sample provider, not from assay-based typing. Overall study results and their limits: The amount of clinical and demographic metadata varied by source and participant and was provided uncurated.

Whole blood was collected in K2EDTA tubes by collaborating institutions according to the institutions' own protocols. For TCRbeta analysis, collaborator samples were shipped as frozen whole blood, as isolated PBMCs, or as DNA extracted from either sample type. The CDR3 contains 17 residues, cysteine and phenylalanine counted. Of the read, only the CDR3 DNA is kept; its 51 bases are in frame from base 1. V gives up 2 bases and J gives up 0 bases, and the segment between their germline ends measures 14 bases. The germline V gene supplies CDR1 ENHRY and CDR2 SYGVKD. TCRbeta CDR3 regions were amplified from genomic DNA using the immunoSEQ Assay, a bias-controlled multiplex PCR. The authors processed their data as follows. Nucleated cell counts per sample were estimated from amplification of reference gene primers within the assay. To quantify the absolute abundance of each unique TCRbeta CDR3 rearrangement, sequence reads were collapsed and filtered. Productive Simpson clonality was computed per sample as the square root of Simpson's diversity index over productive rearrangements. TCRdb took this table from immuneACCESS and kept in-frame rearrangements with V and J called. Such tables lack part of the clones; where checked against another copy, unresolved V genes explain under half of the gap, and the rest is unexplained. The D gene and trimming were derived from the DNA, and the V and J assignments and clone size from that table. Across this sample there are tens of thousands of clones, with 75% to 85% seen only once. 40% to 60% of the sample goes to the ten largest clones.

The sequenced sample was peripheral blood. This TCR was recovered from a man in his sixties or seventies with acute or convalescent COVID-19. The chain was built from TRBV10-3 and TRBJ1-3; the D gene cannot be resolved reliably. The nucleotide sequence is TGTGCCATCAGTGAGACCTCAGACGGGAGCTCTGGAAACACCATATATTTT. Translated, this is CAISETSDGSSGNTIYF.